This is a list of T cell receptor beta chains from one sample in a study of shared clonotypes between healthy human individuals. The assay was immunoSEQ multiplex PCR, and TCRdb's table has in-frame clones only and misses some. The data hold 2,500,000 or so clones, with about 92% observed a single time. The sample consisted of naive CD4+ T cells sorted from blood. All receptors derive from a man aged 18 to 30 in good health. Each CDR3 is given with its conserved first and last residue. D genes are given only for firm matches. Not all rows give a size; the values are once, few, many and, for expanded clones, a class.

CDR3: CASSLYPAGSPLHF; DNA: TGTGCCAGCAGTTTATATCCCGCAGGTTCACCCCTCCACTTT; size: -; J: TRBJ1-6; V: TRBV28; D: -
CDR3: CASSPPRRLQETQYF; DNA: TGTGCCAGCTCACCTCCTAGGAGGCTACAAGAGACCCAGTACTTC; size: once; J: TRBJ2-5; V: TRBV18; D: -
CDR3: CASSLGRGSYNEQFF; DNA: TGTGCCAGCAGCTTGGGGAGGGGGTCCTACAATGAGCAGTTCTTC; size: -; J: TRBJ2-1; V: TRBV7-9; D: -
CDR3: CASSSGGNQPQHF; DNA: TGTGCCAGCAGTAGCGGGGGTAATCAGCCCCAGCATTTT; size: -; J: TRBJ1-5; V: TRBV6-1; D: -
CDR3: CASTSQGTGKGSYGYTF; DNA: TGTGCCAGTACCTCACAAGGAACAGGGAAAGGAAGCTATGGCTACACCTTC; size: once; J: TRBJ1-2; V: TRBV19; D: -
CDR3: CASSLATTSGTYNEQFF; DNA: TGTGCCAGCAGCTTAGCGACGACTAGCGGAACCTACAATGAGCAGTTCTTC; size: -; J: TRBJ2-1; V: TRBV7-2; D: TRBD2
CDR3: CASSYPRGRGNTEAFF; DNA: TGTGCCAGCAGCTACCCCAGGGGGCGAGGAAACACTGAAGCTTTCTTT; size: -; J: TRBJ1-1; V: TRBV7-2; D: TRBD1
CDR3: CASYERGARGYTF; DNA: TGTGCCAGCTACGAACGGGGGGCGCGGGGCTACACCTTC; size: -; J: TRBJ1-2; V: TRBV2; D: -
CDR3: CASSSDRANTGELFF; DNA: TGTGCCAGCAGTTCAGACAGGGCAAACACCGGGGAGCTGTTTTTT; size: -; J: TRBJ2-2; V: TRBV27; D: TRBD1
CDR3: CASSYSNVAKHYEQYF; DNA: TGTGCCAGCAGTTACTCGAATGTAGCCAAACACTACGAGCAGTACTTC; size: once; J: TRBJ2-7; V: TRBV6-5; D: -
CDR3: CASRSYHEQYF; DNA: TGTGCCAGCAGGTCCTATCACGAGCAGTACTTC; size: -; J: TRBJ2-7; V: TRBV6-5; D: -
CDR3: CASSLRDSPETQYF; DNA: TGCGCCAGCAGCTTAAGGGACAGCCCAGAGACCCAGTACTTC; size: -; J: TRBJ2-5; V: TRBV5-1; D: TRBD1
CDR3: CASSVEFHSEEQFF; DNA: TGTGCCAGCAGCGTAGAGTTCCATTCCGAGGAGCAGTTCTTC; size: -; J: TRBJ2-1; V: TRBV9; D: -
CDR3: CASSSGTGNTEAFF; DNA: TGCGCCAGCAGCTCCGGGACAGGGAACACTGAAGCTTTCTTT; size: many; J: TRBJ1-1; V: TRBV5-1; D: TRBD1
CDR3: CASSWGLAGDEQYF; DNA: TGTGCCAGCAGTTGGGGGCTAGCGGGAGACGAGCAGTACTTC; size: once; J: TRBJ2-7; V: TRBV6-5; D: TRBD2
CDR3: CASSFPMTGEDSYEQYF; DNA: TGTGCCAGCAGCTTCCCAATGACAGGCGAAGACTCCTACGAGCAGTACTTC; size: -; J: TRBJ2-7; V: TRBV11-2; D: -
CDR3: CASSTRDGTYEQYF; DNA: TGTGCCAGTAGTACCCGGGACGGGACCTACGAGCAGTACTTC; size: -; J: TRBJ2-7; V: TRBV19; D: -
CDR3: CASSPPSGRETQYF; DNA: TGTGCCAGCTCACCACCGTCGGGAAGAGAGACCCAGTACTTC; size: -; J: TRBJ2-5; V: TRBV18; D: -
CDR3: CASSTQLNEQFF; DNA: TGTGCCAGCTCAACACAGCTAAATGAGCAGTTCTTC; size: -; J: TRBJ2-1; V: TRBV18; D: -
CDR3: CASSFHGGPISYNEQFF; DNA: TGTGCCAGCAGTTTCCACGGGGGCCCCATCTCCTACAATGAGCAGTTCTTC; size: -; J: TRBJ2-1; V: TRBV28; D: -
CDR3: CASSLVAGPNNEQFF; DNA: TGTGCCAGCAGCTTAGTTGCGGGGCCTAACAATGAGCAGTTCTTC; size: -; J: TRBJ2-1; V: TRBV7-2; D: -
CDR3: CAAWTVNSPLHF; DNA: TGTGCCGCATGGACAGTTAATTCACCCCTCCACTTT; size: -; J: TRBJ1-6; V: TRBV27; D: -
CDR3: CASSPSGWSIGQETQYF; DNA: TGTGCCAGCTCACCCTCCGGCTGGAGCATTGGGCAAGAGACCCAGTACTTC; size: -; J: TRBJ2-5; V: TRBV18; D: -
CDR3: CASNRGTEAFF; DNA: TGTGCCAGCAACCGTGGTACTGAAGCTTTCTTT; size: -; J: TRBJ1-1; V: TRBV6-1; D: -
CDR3: CATSRALANEKLFF; DNA: TGTGCCACCAGCAGGGCTTTAGCTAATGAAAAACTGTTTTTT; size: -; J: TRBJ1-4; V: TRBV15; D: -
CDR3: CASVVNGELFF; DNA: TGTGCCAGCGTCGTCAACGGGGAGCTGTTTTTT; size: -; J: TRBJ2-2; V: TRBV7-2; D: -
CDR3: CASSEDRLTYEQYF; DNA: TGTGCCAGCTCAGAGGACAGACTTACCTACGAGCAGTACTTC; size: -; J: TRBJ2-7; V: TRBV18; D: -
CDR3: CASSVRPGSGEQFF; DNA: TGTGCCAGCAGCGTACGACCGGGCTCGGGGGAGCAGTTCTTC; size: once; J: TRBJ2-1; V: TRBV9; D: -
CDR3: CASSQVLAGSYEQYF; DNA: TGTGCCAGCAGCCAAGTCCTAGCAGGGTCCTACGAGCAGTACTTC; size: -; J: TRBJ2-7; V: TRBV6-5; D: -
CDR3: CASSLGASRSGEQFF; DNA: TGCGCCAGCAGCTTGGGGGCTAGCAGGAGCGGGGAGCAGTTCTTC; size: -; J: TRBJ2-1; V: TRBV5-1; D: -
CDR3: CASSDYRSYNSPLHF; DNA: TGTGCCAGCAGCGATTACAGGTCCTATAATTCACCCCTCCACTTT; size: -; J: TRBJ1-6; V: TRBV9; D: -
CDR3: CATSPGHYEQYF; DNA: TGTGCCACCAGCCCGGGACACTACGAGCAGTACTTC; size: -; J: TRBJ2-7; V: TRBV15; D: -
CDR3: CSVEAQGLTEAFF; DNA: TGCAGCGTTGAGGCGCAGGGGCTCACTGAGGCTTTCTTT; size: -; J: TRBJ1-1; V: TRBV29-1; D: -
CDR3: CASSGHRDAEQYF; DNA: TGTGCCAGCAGCGGTCACAGGGACGCCGAGCAGTACTTC; size: -; J: TRBJ2-7; V: TRBV2; D: -
CDR3: CASSLAAAGVIADTQYF; DNA: TGTGCCAGCAGCTTAGCCGCGGCGGGGGTTATCGCAGATACGCAGTATTTT; size: once; J: TRBJ2-3; V: TRBV7-8; D: TRBD2
CDR3: CASSLVLRGSGNTIYF; DNA: TGTGCCAGCAGCTTAGTGTTGCGGGGCTCTGGAAACACCATATATTTT; size: -; J: TRBJ1-3; V: TRBV13; D: -
CDR3: CASSALAGIQETQYF; DNA: TGTGCCAGCAGTGCACTAGCGGGGATCCAAGAGACCCAGTACTTC; size: -; J: TRBJ2-5; V: TRBV6-1; D: TRBD2
CDR3: CASRSTGPEPYGYTF; DNA: TGTGCCAGCAGATCTACAGGGCCAGAACCTTATGGCTACACCTTC; size: -; J: TRBJ1-2; V: TRBV27; D: -
CDR3: CAWTPRGFNEKLFF; DNA: TGTGCCTGGACCCCCCGGGGCTTTAATGAAAAACTGTTTTTT; size: once; J: TRBJ1-4; V: TRBV30; D: -
CDR3: CASSFSGGAFNEQFF; DNA: TGTGCCAGCAGCTTTAGCGGGGGGGCCTTCAATGAGCAGTTCTTC; size: -; J: TRBJ2-1; V: TRBV5-8; D: TRBD2
CDR3: CASSVWGESSYNEQFF; DNA: TGTGCCAGCAGCGTATGGGGGGAAAGCTCCTACAATGAGCAGTTCTTC; size: -; J: TRBJ2-1; V: TRBV9; D: -
CDR3: CASSPRLAGGDHEQYF; DNA: TGCGCCAGCAGCCCTAGGCTAGCGGGAGGGGACCACGAGCAGTACTTC; size: -; J: TRBJ2-7; V: TRBV5-1; D: TRBD2
CDR3: CASSPGTGRQKLFF; DNA: TGTGCCAGCAGCCCCGGGACAGGGAGACAAAAACTGTTTTTT; size: -; J: TRBJ1-4; V: TRBV6-5; D: TRBD1
CDR3: CASSEGATSLLYF; DNA: TGTGCCAGCAGTGAAGGGGCCACTAGCCTCCTGTACTTC; size: -; J: TRBJ2-7; V: TRBV25-1; D: -
CDR3: CASSPVDGYVNEQFF; DNA: TGTGCCAGCAGCCCGGTGGACGGTTACGTCAATGAGCAGTTCTTC; size: -; J: TRBJ2-1; V: TRBV9; D: -
CDR3: CASRPGQGGPNEKLFF; DNA: TGTGCCAGCAGACCGGGACAGGGGGGGCCAAATGAAAAACTGTTTTTT; size: -; J: TRBJ1-4; V: TRBV27; D: TRBD1
CDR3: CASSIQRTDGETQYF; DNA: TGTGCCAGCAGCATTCAGCGGACCGACGGAGAGACCCAGTACTTC; size: -; J: TRBJ2-5; V: TRBV11-2; D: -
CDR3: CASSDWGTGDEQYF; DNA: TGTGCCAGCAGTGACTGGGGGACAGGGGACGAGCAGTACTTC; size: -; J: TRBJ2-7; V: TRBV25-1; D: TRBD1
CDR3: CASSALRGRTAKNIQYF; DNA: TGTGCCAGCAGCGCTTTAAGGGGGCGCACTGCCAAAAACATTCAGTACTTC; size: -; J: TRBJ2-4; V: TRBV7-9; D: TRBD1
CDR3: CASSDDRPRVDNEQFF; DNA: TGTGCCAGTAGTGATGACAGGCCGAGGGTAGACAATGAGCAGTTCTTC; size: -; J: TRBJ2-1; V: TRBV19; D: -